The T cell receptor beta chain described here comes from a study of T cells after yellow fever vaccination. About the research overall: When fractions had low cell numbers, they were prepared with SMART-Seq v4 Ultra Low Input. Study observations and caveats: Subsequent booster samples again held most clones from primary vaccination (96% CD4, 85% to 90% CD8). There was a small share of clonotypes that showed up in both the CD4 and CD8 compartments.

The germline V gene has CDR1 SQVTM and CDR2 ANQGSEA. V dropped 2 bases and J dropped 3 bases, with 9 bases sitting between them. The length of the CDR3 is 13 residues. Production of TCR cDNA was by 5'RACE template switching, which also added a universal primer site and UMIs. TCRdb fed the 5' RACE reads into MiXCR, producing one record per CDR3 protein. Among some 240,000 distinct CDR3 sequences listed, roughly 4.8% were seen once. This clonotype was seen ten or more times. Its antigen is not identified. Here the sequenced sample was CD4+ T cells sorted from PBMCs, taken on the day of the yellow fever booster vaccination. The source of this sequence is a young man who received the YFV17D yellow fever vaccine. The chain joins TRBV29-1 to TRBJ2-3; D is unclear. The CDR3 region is CSVELSGTDTQYF. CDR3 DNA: TGCAGCGTTGAATTGTCAGGAACAGATACGCAGTATTTT.